This TCR beta chain appears in the sequencing data of a study of spatial heterogeneity in lung cancer. A word on this clonotype: Its antigen is still unknown. The junction departs from the called germline gene at one end, perhaps through a read error. Within a library made for alpha chains, this beta chain is off target, and its count is uninformative.

The CDR3 is 12 amino acids. Germline CDR1 reads GTSNPN; CDR2 reads SVGIG (reference sequence). Points from the study as a whole: Expanded intratumoral alpha and beta TCR counts tracked tumor mutation counts.

Time point reported: sample taken at primary tumor resection. The donors were some 70 patients with non-small cell lung cancer that was early-stage and untreated. No cell sorting; template was whole RNA from tumor, lung tissue or PBMC. One entry per CDR3 protein, called by TCRdb with MiXCR from the 5' RACE reads. The top ten clones hold around a tenth of a sample with around 20,000 distinct CDR3 sequences, approximately 5.6% of them seen once. The specimen was lung tumor tissue, collected at surgery. The gene calls are TRBV30 and TRBJ2-4; D is perhaps TRBD2 (6 bases). The receptor was isolated from a female donor with early-stage non-small cell lung cancer. The CDR3: CAWEAEGGNPNF. The CDR3 nucleotides are TGTGCCTGGGAGGCGGAGGGCGGAAACCCCAACTTC. The full variable domain, in which reference TRBV30 and TRBJ2-4 provide the parts outside the CDR3, is SQTIHQWPATLVQPVGSPLSLECTVEGTSNPNLYWYRQAAGRGLQLLFYSVGIGQISSEVPQNLSASRPQDRQFILSSKKLLLSDSGFYLCAWEAEGGNPNFGAGTRLSVL.